Below, one T cell receptor (beta chain) is given with its context. Here immunoSEQ multiplex PCR was the method, and the copy in TCRdb shows in-frame clones only, minus some. The sample carries around 92,000 clones, approximately 85% recorded once. The record originates from a study of graft-versus-host responses after intestinal transplantation. Trimming took 1 base from V and 5 from J, leaving 9 bases between them. Germline V CDR1 and CDR2: SGHTA, FQGNSA. The CDR3 spans 13 residues. Sequences were derived from PBMCs, sampled 255 days after intestinal transplant. The rearrangement joins TRBV7-2 to TRBJ2-7; no reliable D call. The receptor was derived from a human patient who received an intestinal transplant, so some T cells may come from the graft donor. The CDR3: CASSLGYWDEQYV. In DNA, the CDR3 is TGTGCCAGCAGCTTAGGCTATTGGGACGAGCAGTACGTC.